The 17 T cell receptor beta chains below all came from one sample that was sequenced in a study of blood T cell repertoires in COVID-19. The data were produced by immunoSEQ multiplex PCR, yet TCRdb's version contains in-frame clones alone and is incomplete. The table has some 69,000 clones, about 92% seen once. Sequencing was performed on peripheral blood. Receptor source: a man aged 45-60 years with COVID-19, enrolled during active disease.

The V call is TRBV5-4, the J call TRBJ2-3; 13 positions agree with TRBD2. Germline CDR1 reads SGHNT; CDR2 reads YYREEE (reference sequence). This CDR3 is 16 amino acids long. The J segment lost 2 bases and the V segment lost 4 bases, leaving 4 bases of the junction unmatched. The CDR3: CASSPGLAGITDTQYF. The DNA of the CDR3 is TGTGCCAGCAGCCCGGGACTAGCGGGAATCACAGATACGCAGTATTTT. Filled out from reference TRBV5-4 and TRBJ2-3, the complete variable domain reads ETGVTQSPTHLIKTRGQQVTLRCSSQSGHNTVSWYQQALGQGPQFIFQYYREEENGRGNFPPRFSGLQFPNYSSELNVNALELDDSALYLCASSPGLAGITDTQYFGPGTRLTVL.

With regard to this clone: Mismatch with germline at one junction end may stem from a read error. The J gene is TRBJ2-3, the V gene TRBV2; 16 bases map to TRBD2. Germline V lookup: CDR1 SNHLY, CDR2 FYNNEI. The CDR3 covers 13 residues. This chain's CDR3 is CASRTPGTSGRDF. The CDR3 nucleotides are TGTGCCAGCAGGACCCCCGGGACTAGCGGGAGGGATTTT.

The V call is TRBV6-5, the J call TRBJ1-6; 8 positions agree with TRBD1. The V and J ends lost 5 bases and 9 bases, in that order; junction bases with no gene match: 6. The CDR3 loop spans 14 amino acids. The germline CDR1 and CDR2 sequences are MNHEY and SVGAGI. The CDR3 nucleotides read TGTGCCAGCAGTAGGACAGGGTTTCGTTCACCCCTCCACTTT. Its translation is CASSRTGFRSPLHF.

This clone has just one count. The chain couples TRBV5-1 to TRBJ2-5; D not certain. CDR1 and CDR2 from the germline V gene are SGHRS and YFSETQ. With 1 base removed from V and 1 base from J, the gap between germline ends came to 5 bases. This CDR3 region has 13 residues. CDR3 in DNA: TGCGCCAGCAGCTTGCCTAGCCAAGAGACCCAGTACTTC. Translation: CASSLPSQETQYF.

V usage is TRBV5-4 and J usage is TRBJ1-1, with 9 positions matching TRBD1. J gave up 3 bases and V 6 bases, and 15 bases lay outside the gene matches. Germline V CDR1 and CDR2: SGHNT, YYREEE (reference sequence). This CDR3 region has 17 residues. The CDR3 reads CASTSEGWTGEDTEAFF. The CDR3 DNA reads as TGTGCCAGCACCTCAGAGGGTTGGACAGGGGAAGACACTGAAGCTTTCTTT.

This rearrangement joins TRBV7-2 to TRBJ1-3, with 7 nucleotides matching TRBD1. The length of the CDR3 is 15 residues. Losses at the gene ends were 0 bases for V and 2 bases for J; bases not matched to a gene: 1. CDR1 is SGHTA and CDR2 is FQGNSA in the germline V gene. The CDR3 nucleotides are TGTGCCAGCAGCTTAGCGGACAGGACTGGAAACACCATATATTTT. It codes for CASSLADRTGNTIYF.

The rearrangement joins TRBV15 to TRBJ1-1; TRBD1 matches 7 bases. The trim removed 2 bases at V and 0 bases at J, leaving 6 bases unmatched. Germline CDR1 is LNHNV and CDR2 is YYDKDF (reference sequence). CDR3 length equals 16 residues. The CDR3 bases are TGTGCCACCAGCAGAACCCCGACAGGGCTGAACACTGAAGCTTTCTTT. As protein: CATSRTPTGLNTEAFF.

Only one count was recorded for this clone. The rearrangement uses TRBV6-5 and TRBJ2-1; D perhaps matches TRBD1 (5 bases). From germline, CDR1 is MNHEY and CDR2 SVGAGI. The CDR3 runs to 15 residues. V was shortened by 4 bases and J by 1 base, with 11 bases between the two germline ends. The CDR3 loop is CASSSGSGSYNEQFF. CDR3 bases: TGTGCCAGCAGTTCAGGGTCTGGTTCCTACAATGAGCAGTTCTTC.

The rearrangement uses TRBV28 and TRBJ1-2, with D maybe TRBD1 (5 bases). The CDR3 has 15 residues. V was pared by 6 bases and J by 3 bases, with 17 bases between. The germline V gene encodes CDR1 MDHEN and CDR2 SYDVKM. CDR3 residues: CASRDRGGVDYGYTF. CDR3 sequence (DNA): TGTGCCAGCAGGGACCGCGGGGGGGTAGACTATGGCTACACCTTC.

The rearrangement uses TRBV27 and TRBJ2-7, with TRBD2 matching 9 bases. The CDR3 runs 15 residues. Trimming removed 6 bases from V and 3 bases from J; junction bases left unmatched: 9. The germline gives CDR1 MNHEY, CDR2 SMNVEV (reference sequence). CDR3 loop: CASSRRTSDFYEQYF. The CDR3 region has the DNA TGTGCCAGCAGCAGGCGGACTAGCGACTTCTACGAGCAGTACTTC.

The chain is built from TRBV12-3 or TRBV12-4 and TRBJ1-2; the D gene is possibly TRBD1 (5 bases). The CDR3 covers 13 residues. With 7 bases removed from V and 6 bases from J, the gap between germline ends came to 15 bases. The CDR3 protein is CASTTGQLHGYTF. The CDR3 DNA reads TGTGCCAGCACTACAGGACAACTTCATGGCTACACCTTC.

The CDR3: CASSLYNEQFF. CDR3 nucleotide sequence: TGTGCCAGCAGCTTATACAATGAGCAGTTCTTC. The gene calls are TRBV3-1 (or the pseudogene TRBV3-2) and TRBJ2-1; D uncertain. CDR3 size: 11 residues. Germline V gene sequence: CDR1 LGHDT, CDR2 YNNKEL (reference sequence). V lost 5 bases and J lost 4, with 3 bases in between.

The DNA for the CDR3 is TGTGCCAGCAGCCAAGAATCGCGAACCGGGGAGCTGTTTTTT. Translated, it gives CASSQESRTGELFF. The chain links TRBV3-1 (or the pseudogene TRBV3-2) to TRBJ2-2, with D unresolved. The CDR3 spans 14 residues. V lost 0 bases to trimming and J lost 5 bases, with 7 bases between them. CDR1 is LGHDT, CDR2 YNNKEL, per germline (reference sequence).

The chain combines TRBV12-3 or TRBV12-4 with TRBJ1-1; no definite D call. CDR3 size: 12 residues. V lost 5 bases and J lost 3, with 7 bases in between. CDR3 protein: CASSADYTEAFF. The CDR3, as DNA: TGTGCCAGCAGTGCAGATTACACTGAAGCTTTCTTT.

This clone was observed a handful of times. The rearrangement joins TRBV11-2 to TRBJ2-5, with D possibly matching TRBD2 (6 bases). Trimming pared 4 bases from V and 4 bases from J, leaving 13 bases between. CDR3 length equals 14 residues. CDR1 and CDR2 from the germline V gene are SGHAT and FQNNGV. The CDR3 DNA reads TGTGCCAGCAGCTCGCCCAGAGCGGGAGAGACCCAGTACTTC. The encoded protein is CASSSPRAGETQYF.

The chain links TRBV11-3 to TRBJ1-1, with 7 nucleotides matching TRBD1. J was trimmed by 7 bases and V by 3 bases; bases with no gene match: 5. Looked up from germline, CDR1 is SGHNT and CDR2 is YENEEA. The CDR3 runs to 13 residues. DNA of the CDR3: TGTGCCAGCAGCTTTTCTGCAGGGGGTGAAGCTTTCTTT. This sequence encodes CASSFSAGGEAFF.

The V call is TRBV4-1, the J call TRBJ1-3, with D possibly matching TRBD1 (6 bases). The germline V and J ends were trimmed by 4 bases and 0 bases, with 19 bases remaining between them. Germline V lookup: CDR1 MGHRA, CDR2 YSYEKL. This CDR3 has 18 amino acids. CDR3 in amino acids: CASSLRLGSQGSGNTIYF. The CDR3 DNA follows: TGCGCCAGCAGCCTCAGATTAGGTTCACAGGGCTCTGGAAACACCATATATTTT.